This TCR beta chain was captured by sequencing in a study of identical twins. Notes on the study in general: Twins shared out-of-frame alpha sequences with excess low generation probability. Modeled out-of-frame TCR alpha sharing in monozygotic twins fell below observed levels.

The cDNA had a unique molecular identifier and a template-switch universal primer site. TCRdb reprocessed the 5' RACE reads with MiXCR, giving one entry per CDR3 protein. The sample has approximately 140,000 distinct CDR3 sequences, under 4.5% seen once. This clonotype occurred many times. Antigen unknown. The junction had 6 bases not matched to a gene; V was cut back by 2 bases and J by 4 bases. This CDR3 comprises 16 residues. CDR1 and CDR2 (germline): SGHNT, YENEEA. The clonotype comes from a man between 18 and 29 years old in good health. Sequencing input: memory T cells sorted from blood. The gene calls are TRBV11-3 and TRBJ2-1; the match to TRBD1 covers 9 bases. CDR3 bases: TGTGCCAGCAGCTTAAGTTCGGGACAGGGTTACAATGAGCAGTTCTTC. Encoded protein: CASSLSSGQGYNEQFF.